One sample yielded the 25 T cell receptor beta chains listed below, sequenced in a study of PD-1 blockade in mismatch repair-deficient tumors. Sequencing was performed with immunoSEQ multiplex PCR; in TCRdb, only in-frame clones are kept and a portion is missing. Here the sample spans around 25,000 clones, 65% to 85% being singletons. Here the sequenced sample was PBMCs, taken before pembrolizumab treatment. The receptors shown here come from an adult with mismatch repair-deficient cancer.

This rearrangement joins TRBV20-1 to TRBJ1-1; D not certain. CDR1 DFQATT and CDR2 SNEGSKA come from the germline V gene (reference sequence). The V end lost 6 bases, the J end lost 5 bases, and 7 bases lay between the germline ends. The CDR3 runs 10 residues. CDR3 sequence (DNA): TGCAGTGCCTGGGAGACTGAAGCTTTCTTT. Protein product: CSAWETEAFF.

The chain recombines TRBV6-6 with TRBJ1-1; 9 nucleotides agree with TRBD1. The germline gives CDR1 MNHNY, CDR2 SVGAGI (reference sequence). This CDR3 has 15 amino acids. V lost 5 bases and J lost 5; bases outside the gene matches: 9. CDR3 coding DNA: TGTGCCAGCAGTCAGATTAACAGGGGGCGTACTGAAGCTTTCTTT. Its protein product is CASSQINRGRTEAFF.

This clone showed up just once. This chain joins TRBV15 and TRBJ1-1; D might be TRBD1 (5 bases). Trimming removed 0 bases from V and 4 bases from J, with 15 bases in between. Germline V gene sequence: CDR1 LNHNV, CDR2 YYDKDF (reference sequence). The CDR3 runs 16 residues. The CDR3 here is CATSRDPPRVGTEAFF. The DNA for the CDR3 is TGTGCCACCAGCAGAGATCCCCCCAGGGTTGGCACTGAAGCTTTCTTT. Using reference TRBV15 and TRBJ1-1 for the parts outside the CDR3, the full variable domain is DAMVIQNPRYQVTQFGKPVTLSCSQTLNHNVMYWYQQKSSQAPKLLFHYYDKDFNNEADTPDNFQSRRPNTSFCFLDIRSPGLGDTAMYLCATSRDPPRVGTEAFFGQGTRLTVV.

J is TRBJ2-1 and V is TRBV2, with D tentatively TRBD2 (5 bases). V was pared by 3 bases and J by 15 bases, with 15 bases between. The CDR3 has 12 residues. The germline gives CDR1 SNHLY, CDR2 FYNNEI. The CDR3 DNA is TGTGCCAGCAGTGACATCGGAGCCGAGGGGTTCTTC. Translated: CASSDIGAEGFF.

The J gene is TRBJ2-2, the V gene TRBV28; 7 positions agree with TRBD1. The V gene's germline CDR1 is MDHEN and CDR2 SYDVKM. The CDR3 sequence is 16 residues long. V lost 5 bases and J lost 0; bases outside the gene matches: 6. This chain's CDR3 is CASSLTGTANTGELFF. CDR3 sequence (DNA): TGTGCCAGCAGTCTAACCGGGACAGCGAACACCGGGGAGCTGTTTTTT.

This clone was observed a handful of times. The rearrangement links TRBV6-6 to TRBJ1-5, with D maybe TRBD1 (5 bases). V lost 9 bases and J 9 bases, leaving 24 bases between the germline ends. The CDR3 covers 15 residues. Germline values: CDR1 MNHNY, CDR2 SVGAGI (reference sequence). CDR3 nucleotides: TGTGCCAGTTCCCTAAGACAGCCCAAGTTGTGGCCCCAGCATTTT. It translates to CASSLRQPKLWPQHF.

Comment on this clone: At one of its ends the junction is not consistent with the germline gene, which may arise from a read error. The V call is TRBV6-5, the J call TRBJ1-2; possibly TRBD1 for D (5 bases). The V gene's germline CDR1 is MNHEY and CDR2 SVGAGI. The CDR3 loop spans 15 amino acids. The CDR3 sequence is CASSYVRRVDYGYTF. CDR3 sequence (DNA): TGTGCCAGCAGTTACGTTCGCAGGGTGGACTACGGCTACACCTTC.

The chain couples TRBV7-9 to TRBJ1-1; D is unclear. Trimming shortened V by 4 bases and J by 3 bases, and 27 bases separated the two germline ends. The CDR3 totals 19 residues. Germline assignment: CDR1 SEHNR and CDR2 FQNEAQ (reference sequence). This CDR3 is CASSSSPGRREVGDTEAFF. DNA of the CDR3: TGTGCCAGCAGCTCGTCCCCAGGACGGAGGGAGGTCGGTGACACTGAAGCTTTCTTT.

The chain couples TRBV10-1 to TRBJ2-7; TRBD1 matches at 10 bases. This CDR3 is 13 amino acids long. Germline V gene data show CDR1 as WNHNN and CDR2 as SYGVQD (reference sequence). The J segment lost 3 bases and the V segment lost 5 bases, leaving 1 base of the junction unmatched. CDR3 residues: CASSRDRGYEQYF. As DNA, the CDR3 is TGCGCCAGCAGTCGGGACAGGGGCTACGAGCAGTACTTC.

The chain employs TRBV9 and TRBJ1-1, with no clear D. CDR1 and CDR2 (germline): SGDLS, YYNGEE. CDR3 length: 14 amino acids. V was cut by 0 bases and J by 1 base, with 7 bases left in between. The CDR3 here is CASSVGPENTEAFF. CDR3 nucleotides: TGTGCCAGCAGCGTAGGTCCAGAGAACACTGAAGCTTTCTTT. The whole variable domain, remainder taken from reference TRBV9 and TRBJ1-1, is DSGVTQTPKHLITATGQRVTLRCSPRSGDLSVYWYQQSLDQGLQFLIQYYNGEERAKGNILERFSAQQFPDLHSELNLSSLELGDSALYFCASSVGPENTEAFFGQGTRLTVV.

This clone has a single count. The rearrangement joins TRBV19 to TRBJ2-3, with D maybe TRBD2 (5 bases). V was shortened by 9 bases and J by 5 bases, with 12 bases between the two germline ends. The CDR3 covers 12 residues. The V gene's germline CDR1 is LNHDA and CDR2 SQIVND (reference sequence). The CDR3 DNA follows: TGTGCCAGCTCCCCGAGCGGAGATACGCAGTATTTT. Translated: CASSPSGDTQYF. Full variable domain (outside the CDR3, taken from reference TRBV19 and TRBJ2-3): DGGITQSPKYLFRKEGQNVTLSCEQNLNHDAMYWYRQDPGQGLRLIYYSQIVNDFQKGDIAEGYSVSREKKESFPLTVTSAQKNPTAFYLCASSPSGDTQYFGPGTRLTVL.

CDR3 amino acids: CSASVEYGYTF. CDR3 in DNA: TGCAGTGCTAGTGTTGAGTATGGCTACACCTTC. V and J are TRBV20-1 and TRBJ1-2; D is ambiguous. V gave up 3 bases and J gave up 5 bases, with 7 bases separating them. Germline CDR1 and CDR2: DFQATT and SNEGSKA (reference sequence). The CDR3 contains 11 residues.

This chain links TRBV9 with TRBJ2-1, with TRBD2 as a possible D gene (5 bases). The CDR3 totals 21 residues. The V end lost 0 bases, the J end lost 0 bases, and 25 bases lay between the germline ends. Germline V lookup: CDR1 SGDLS, CDR2 YYNGEE. The CDR3 bases are TGTGCCAGCAGCGTAGGGGCCGAAATCAGCTCTAGCTTTCGCTCCTACAATGAGCAGTTCTTC. Amino acid sequence: CASSVGAEISSSFRSYNEQFF. The whole variable domain, remainder taken from reference TRBV9 and TRBJ2-1, is DSGVTQTPKHLITATGQRVTLRCSPRSGDLSVYWYQQSLDQGLQFLIQYYNGEERAKGNILERFSAQQFPDLHSELNLSSLELGDSALYFCASSVGAEISSSFRSYNEQFFGPGTRLTVL.

This clone was seen more than once but under ten times. J is TRBJ1-5 and V is TRBV7-8; TRBD1 might be the D (6 bases). Per germline, CDR1 SGHVS and CDR2 FQNEAQ. The CDR3 covers 16 residues. The V and J ends lost 4 bases and 4 bases respectively, with 17 bases between them. CDR3 nucleotide sequence: TGTGCCAGCAGCTCCTACGGGACAAGCTTGAATCAGCCCCAGCATTTT. Protein: CASSSYGTSLNQPQHF. Looking up the rest from reference TRBV7-8 and TRBJ1-5 gives the full variable domain: GAGVSQSPRYKVAKRGQDVALRCDPISGHVSLFWYQQALGQGPEFLTYFQNEAQLDKSGLPSDRFFAERPEGSVSTLKIQRTQQEDSAVYLCASSSYGTSLNQPQHFGDGTRLSIL.

The rearrangement links TRBV5-4 to TRBJ2-7, with TRBD2 matching over 8 bases. V shed 4 bases and J 2 bases; nucleotides not matched to a gene: 11. The CDR3 spans 16 residues. The V gene's germline CDR1 is SGHNT and CDR2 YYREEE (reference sequence). The CDR3 loop reads CASSTPSGSLPYEQYF. CDR3 bases: TGTGCCAGCAGCACACCGAGCGGGAGTCTCCCCTACGAGCAGTACTTC.

The chain couples TRBV18 to TRBJ2-5; D may be TRBD1 (6 bases). Trimming shortened V by 4 bases and J by 3 bases, and 9 bases separated the two germline ends. Germline V gene data show CDR1 as KGHSH and CDR2 as LQKENI. The CDR3 extends over 13 amino acids. CDR3: CASSLGQKETQYF. Written as DNA, the CDR3 is TGTGCCAGCTCACTCGGACAGAAAGAGACCCAGTACTTC.

This rearrangement joins TRBV5-6 to TRBJ1-5; 9 bases are a match to TRBD1. V lost 4 bases and J lost 7; bases outside the gene matches: 6. Germline CDR1 is SGHDT and CDR2 is YYEEEE. CDR3 length: 14 amino acids. The CDR3, as DNA: TGTGCCAGCAGCGAACAGGGGGCAGGGCAGCCCCAGCATTTT. This encodes CASSEQGAGQPQHF.

The chain couples TRBV6-1 to TRBJ1-2; D gene uncertain. Germline values: CDR1 MNHNS, CDR2 SASEGT. Trimming pared 4 bases from V and 6 bases from J, leaving 21 bases between. CDR3 length: 16 residues. CDR3: CASSADRNSLRDGYTF. The CDR3 bases are TGTGCCAGCAGTGCCGACCGGAACTCTCTCCGGGATGGCTACACCTTC.

The V and J genes are TRBV6-6 and TRBJ1-2, with a tentative D call TRBD1 (6 bases). The CDR3 is made up of 13 amino acids. Trimming removed 6 bases from V and 5 bases from J, with 13 bases in between. Germline V lookup: CDR1 MNHNY, CDR2 SVGAGI (reference sequence). The CDR3, as DNA: TGTGCCAGCAGATCAGGACAGAGTTATGGCTACACCTTC. This gives the protein CASRSGQSYGYTF.

The V call is TRBV19, the J call TRBJ2-7; 10 nucleotides align to TRBD1. The J segment lost 5 bases and the V segment lost 3 bases, leaving 4 bases of the junction unmatched. Germline-derived CDR1 and CDR2 are LNHDA and SQIVND (reference sequence). The CDR3 loop spans 14 amino acids. CDR3 sequence reads: CASSIIGTGDEQYF. CDR3 in DNA: TGTGCCAGTAGTATTATTGGGACAGGGGACGAGCAGTACTTC.

This rearrangement joins TRBV10-3 to TRBJ1-6; D might be TRBD1 (6 bases). CDR1 ENHRY and CDR2 SYGVKD come from the germline V gene. The CDR3 spans 14 residues. V was pared by 2 bases and J by 8 bases, with 10 bases between. The CDR3 protein is CAISERGTDSPLHF. Here the CDR3 DNA reads TGTGCCATCAGTGAGAGGGGGACGGATTCACCCCTCCACTTT.

The V call is TRBV5-1, the J call TRBJ2-3; 11 nucleotides line up with TRBD2. V was clipped by 2 bases and J by 5 bases; unmatched bases: 7. The CDR3 extends over 16 amino acids. Germline V gene sequence: CDR1 SGHRS, CDR2 YFSETQ. CDR3 sequence (DNA): TGCGCCAGCAGCTTAGGCGGGACTAGCGGTGGAGATACGCAGTATTTT. Encoded protein: CASSLGGTSGGDTQYF.

This clone was observed once. CDR3 protein: CASSLGGNEAFF. For the CDR3, the DNA is TGTGCCAGCAGTTTAGGGGGGAATGAAGCTTTCTTT. The chain couples TRBV28 to TRBJ1-1, with D possibly matching TRBD1 (5 bases). This CDR3 is built from 12 residues. V was trimmed by 2 bases and J by 7 bases, leaving 8 bases between them. Germline V lookup: CDR1 MDHEN, CDR2 SYDVKM.

CDR3 amino acids: CASSGTSPYEQYF. CDR3 nucleotide sequence: TGTGCCAGCAGCGGGACATCTCCCTACGAGCAGTACTTC. J is TRBJ2-7 and V is TRBV7-9; maybe TRBD1 (6 bases). V lost 5 bases and J lost 2, with 10 bases in between. The CDR3 length is 13 residues. CDR1 and CDR2 from the germline V gene are SEHNR and FQNEAQ (reference sequence). Supplemented by reference TRBV7-9 and TRBJ2-7, the full variable domain reads DTGVSQNPRHKITKRGQNVTFRCDPISEHNRLYWYRQTLGQGPEFLTYFQNEAQLEKSRLLSDRFSAERPKGSFSTLEIQRTEQGDSAMYLCASSGTSPYEQYFGPGTRLTVT.

The rearrangement joins TRBV7-9 to TRBJ2-7; the D gene is possibly TRBD1 (6 bases). V lost 8 bases, J lost 6 bases, and 17 bases lay in between. Germline CDR1 reads SEHNR; CDR2 reads FQNEAQ (reference sequence). This CDR3 spans 13 amino acids. The CDR3 DNA sequence: TGTGCCAGCGGGGCGTCAGGGGTCGGCGAGCAGTACTTC. This codes for CASGASGVGEQYF.